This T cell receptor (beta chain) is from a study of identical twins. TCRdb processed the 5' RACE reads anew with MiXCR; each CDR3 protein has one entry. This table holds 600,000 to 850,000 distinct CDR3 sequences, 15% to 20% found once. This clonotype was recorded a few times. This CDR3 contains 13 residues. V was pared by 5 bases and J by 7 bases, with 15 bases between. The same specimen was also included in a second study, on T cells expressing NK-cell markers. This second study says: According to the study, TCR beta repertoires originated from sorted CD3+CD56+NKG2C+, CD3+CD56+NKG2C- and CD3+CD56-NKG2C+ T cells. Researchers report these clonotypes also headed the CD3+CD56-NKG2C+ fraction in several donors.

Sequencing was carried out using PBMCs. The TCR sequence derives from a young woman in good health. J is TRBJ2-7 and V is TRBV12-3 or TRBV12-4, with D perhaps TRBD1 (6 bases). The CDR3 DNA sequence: TGTGCCAGCAGTCCCAGGGGATCTTGGGAGCAGTACTTC. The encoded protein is CASSPRGSWEQYF.